This T cell receptor (beta chain) comes out of a study of shared clonotypes between healthy human individuals. Method: immunoSEQ multiplex PCR; TCRdb's copy keeps in-frame clones and lacks some. The table has 190,000 or so clones, approximately 62% seen once; the top ten hold about 10%. Germline V CDR1 and CDR2: SGHRS, YFSETQ. The CDR3 loop spans 14 amino acids. V gave up 3 bases and J gave up 6 bases; unmatched junction bases: 4. The chain joins TRBV5-1 to TRBJ2-1; 9 nucleotides align to TRBD1. The sequence was collected from a man aged 25-40 years in good health. The sample taken for sequencing was memory CD4+ T cells sorted from blood. Subset reported: CD45RA-negative fraction. The CDR3: CASSSDRGSNEQFF. CDR3 sequence (DNA): TGCGCCAGCAGCTCGGACAGGGGAAGCAATGAGCAGTTCTTC.